The T cell receptor beta chain described here comes from a study of brain T cells in children with intractable seizures. Sequencing was limited to surgery cases with top T cell transcript signatures in brain tissue. Only in-frame clones appear in the TCRdb table, and some are missing; sequencing was by immunoSEQ multiplex PCR. The sample includes 65,000 to 85,000 clones, about 93% of them seen just once. On this clone itself: What it recognizes is unknown.

Findings and caveats of the study: Only CDR3 sequence similarity suggested viral specificity, without known HCMV serostatus.

V was shortened by 2 bases and J by 3 bases, with 13 bases between the two germline ends. Germline V gives CDR1 KGHDR, CDR2 SFDVKD. The CDR3 is 16 residues long. The chain links TRBV24-1 to TRBJ2-1, with TRBD2 as a possible D gene (6 bases). The specimen comprised peripheral blood, sampled at surgery. The sequence was collected from a boy under two years old with tuberous sclerosis and intractable seizures. The CDR3 reads CATSDSALADYNEQFF. For the CDR3, the DNA is TGTGCCACCAGTGATTCAGCACTAGCTGACTACAATGAGCAGTTCTTC.